This T cell receptor (beta chain) was identified during a study of preoperative IRX-2 immunotherapy in early breast cancer. TCRdb's copy holds only in-frame clones and misses some; the assay was immunoSEQ multiplex PCR. The table lists roughly 93,000 clones, 86% of them singletons. This clone was detected a few times. Described treatment: preoperative locoregional IRX-2 cytokine immunotherapy. This specimen was tumor tissue, taken after IRX-2 immunotherapy. The receptor was isolated from a human donor with breast cancer.

CDR3 nucleotides: TGTGCCAGCAGTTACTCTTATGCAAGGCGAGAGACCCAGTACTTC. Its protein is CASSYSYARRETQYF. The V gene is TRBV6-8, the J gene TRBJ2-5; D not resolved. Germline V gene lookup returns CDR1 MNHGY and CDR2 SAAAGT. The CDR3 totals 15 residues. V gave up 0 bases and J gave up 4 bases, with 12 bases separating them.